A selection of T cell receptor beta chains follows, all from one sample in a study of T-cell reconstitution after alpha-beta-depleted transplantation in children. TCRdb used MiXCR to reprocess the PCR reads, holding one entry per CDR3 protein. The table lists roughly 500,000 distinct CDR3 sequences, about 10% of them singletons. Sequenced here: PBMCs, sampled before TCRalphabeta/CD19-depleted stem cell transplant. The receptors come from a child aged 2 to 15 with inherited bone marrow failure, due to receive a stem cell transplant. CDR3s include the opening cysteine and the closing phenylalanine or tryptophan. Fields, in order: V gene, J gene, D gene, clone size, CDR3 DNA, CDR3 protein. A D gene is named only where the DNA matches it firmly. Size tells how often a clone was seen (once, few, many) or the class of an expanded clone, and some rows leave it out.

>TRBV6-5|TRBJ2-7|TRBD2|many
TGTGCCAGCAGTTACTCAGGAGGGACTAGAGTCTTCGAGCAGTACTTC
CASSYSGGTRVFEQYF
>TRBV12-3/TRBV12-4|TRBJ2-1|.|few
TGTGCCAGCAGTTTTGGGGGGAACTTTGGAGACAATGAGCAGTTCTTC
CASSFGGNFGDNEQFF
>TRBV12-3/TRBV12-4|TRBJ2-3|.|.
TGTGCCAGCAGTTTCTTCCCGGCAGATACGCAGTATTTT
CASSFFPADTQYF
>TRBV7-7|TRBJ2-5|.|.
TGTGCTAGCAGCCAAGCCCACCTCGATGGAGAGACCCAGTACTTC
CASSQAHLDGETQYF
>TRBV4-3|TRBJ2-6|.|many
TGCGCCAGCAGCCAAGATAGGACGAGGTACGGGGCCAACGTCCTGACTTTC
CASSQDRTRYGANVLTF
>TRBV20-1|TRBJ2-1|.|many
TGCAGTGCTAGTAGGGAGGCGGATGGGGATGAGCAGTTCTTC
CSASREADGDEQFF
>TRBV7-9|TRBJ2-2|.|many
TGTGCCAGCAGCCCCAAGACAGTCCCCGGGGAGCTGTTTTTT
CASSPKTVPGELFF
>TRBV13|TRBJ2-7|TRBD1|many
TGTGCCAGCAGCGGCCGAGGGACAGGGTCCTACGAGCAGTACTTC
CASSGRGTGSYEQYF
>TRBV5-1|TRBJ2-2|TRBD2|many
TGCGCCAGCAGTTGGGGGCCTTTTAGCGGGAGGAACACCGGGGAGCTGTTTTTT
CASSWGPFSGRNTGELFF
>TRBV28|TRBJ2-2|TRBD1|many
TGTGCCAGCAGTATCGACAGGGCGGCCGGGGAGCTGTTTTTT
CASSIDRAAGELFF
>TRBV18|TRBJ2-7|.|.
TGTGCCAGCTCACCAGAACGACCTAGGCAGGCCACCGCCTACGAGCAGTACTTC
CASSPERPRQATAYEQYF
>TRBV20-1|TRBJ2-7|TRBD1|many
TGCAGTGCCACGAAAACTTGGACAGGGGGCTTCGAGCAGTACTTC
CSATKTWTGGFEQYF
>TRBV30|TRBJ2-2|.|many
TGTGCCTGGAGGGAGACCGGGGAGCTGTTTTTT
CAWRETGELFF
>TRBV5-1|TRBJ2-2|TRBD1|many
TGCGCCAGCAGCTTGCGGACAGGCCAAACCGGGGAGCTGTTTTTT
CASSLRTGQTGELFF
>TRBV5-1|TRBJ2-7|.|many
TGCGCCAGCAGCCCCCTTCAGAGTCGTTCCTACGAGCAGTACTTC
CASSPLQSRSYEQYF
>TRBV4-2|TRBJ1-6|.|many
TGTGCTAGCAGCCAAGGGTTAGGTTCACCCCTCCACTTT
CASSQGLGSPLHF
>TRBV19|TRBJ2-5|TRBD1|many
TGTGCCAGTAGTACAGGGACAGGAAAGGCGGAGACCCAGTACTTC
CASSTGTGKAETQYF
>TRBV4-1|TRBJ1-2|.|few
TGCGCCAGCAGCCAGCCACAAACGAACTATGGCTACACCTTC
CASSQPQTNYGYTF
>TRBV19|TRBJ2-7|.|.
TGTGCCAGTAGTATCACGGTCGACATCTACTACGAGCAGTACTTC
CASSITVDIYYEQYF
>TRBV20-1|TRBJ2-3|TRBD2|few
TGCAGTGCTAGCTGGGGTGCGGGGGCAGATACGCAGTATTTT
CSASWGAGADTQYF
>TRBV6-1|TRBJ2-7|.|many
TGTGCCAGCAGGGACGGGACTTTTAGCTCCTACGAGCAGTACTTC
CASRDGTFSSYEQYF
>TRBV3-1|TRBJ1-1|.|many
TGTGCCAGCAGCCAAGCTCTGGGGCTGAACACTGAAGCTTTCTTT
CASSQALGLNTEAFF
>TRBV10-3|TRBJ2-7|TRBD2|.
TGTGCCATCAGAACTAGCGGGCTCGACGAGCAGTACTTC
CAIRTSGLDEQYF
>TRBV28|TRBJ1-2|TRBD1|many
TGTGCCAGCAGTACCGGGACAGCTTTCTATGGCTACACCTTC
CASSTGTAFYGYTF
>TRBV24-1|TRBJ1-5|.|few
TGTGCCACCAGTGATGTAGGGGCCGATCAGCCCCAGCATTTT
CATSDVGADQPQHF
>TRBV20-1|TRBJ2-7|TRBD2|many
TGCAGTGCTAGAGGAGCAACTAGCGGGTTAACCTACGAGCAGTACTTC
CSARGATSGLTYEQYF
>TRBV11-2|TRBJ2-3|TRBD2|.
TGTGCCAGCAGCTTATTACTAGCGGGAGTTGGTACGCAGTATTTT
CASSLLLAGVGTQYF
>TRBV20-1|TRBJ1-4|.|many
TGCAGTGCTAGTTCGGAGACAGGCGGCAATGAAAAACTGTTTTTT
CSASSETGGNEKLFF
>TRBV30|TRBJ2-5|TRBD1|.
TGTGCCTGGAGACGACTCGACAGGGAAGAGACCCAGTACTTC
CAWRRLDREETQYF
>TRBV10-3|TRBJ2-2|TRBD2|many
TGTGCCATCAGTGTCGGTGTAGCGGGAGTGGAGCTGTTTTTT
CAISVGVAGVELFF
>TRBV6-5|TRBJ2-3|TRBD2|.
TGTGCCAGCAGTTACGCGCCGGGAGGGCCTCCAGATACGCAGTATTTT
CASSYAPGGPPDTQYF
>TRBV29-1|TRBJ2-7|TRBD2|.
TGCAGCGTTGGTAGCGGGTTCGGAGGTGTGTACGAGCAGTACTTC
CSVGSGFGGVYEQYF
>TRBV6-1|TRBJ2-2|.|.
TGTGCCAGCAGACTCCTGGGACTCTCCGACGGGGAGCTGTTTTTT
CASRLLGLSDGELFF
>TRBV30|TRBJ1-4|TRBD1|many
TGTGCCTGGAGCGTTGGGCTTGGGACAGGGGGCGAAAAACTGTTTTTT
CAWSVGLGTGGEKLFF
>TRBV5-1|TRBJ1-2|TRBD1|many
TGCGCCAGCAGCTTGGAAACAGGGGACGGCTACACCTTC
CASSLETGDGYTF
>TRBV30|TRBJ2-2|TRBD1|few
TGTGCCTGGAGGGACAGGGGGTTGGTGTCCGGGGAGCTGTTTTTT
CAWRDRGLVSGELFF
>TRBV5-1|TRBJ2-3|.|few
TGCGCCAGCAGCTTGGAAGGGTTGACAGATACGCAGTATTTT
CASSLEGLTDTQYF
>TRBV19|TRBJ1-5|.|.
TGTGCCAGTAGTACCCAGGAAGATCAGCCCCAGCATTTT
CASSTQEDQPQHF
>TRBV27|TRBJ1-1|.|many
TGTGCCAGCAGTTCCGCCCCAGGTGCCGAAGCTTTCTTT
CASSSAPGAEAFF
>TRBV2|TRBJ2-3|TRBD1|.
TGTGCCAGCAGGGCCCTGACAGGGGGTTTCGCAGATACGCAGTATTTT
CASRALTGGFADTQYF
>TRBV6-5|TRBJ2-7|.|.
TGTGCCAGCAGTTCTAGGGACTCCGGTGGGGCCTACGAGCAGTACTTC
CASSSRDSGGAYEQYF
>TRBV12-3/TRBV12-4|TRBJ2-1|TRBD1|many
TGTGCCAGCAGTTGGGAAACAGGGGGCACTGAGCAGTTCTTC
CASSWETGGTEQFF
>TRBV2|TRBJ2-7|.|few
TGTGCCAGTATAAAACGGGAGGAGGGGGGAGAGCAGTACTTC
CASIKREEGGEQYF
>TRBV11-2|TRBJ2-7|.|many
TGTGCCAGCAGCTCGGATAGTCGGGGAGGCCGGGAGCAGTACTTC
CASSSDSRGGREQYF
>TRBV9|TRBJ2-2|TRBD2|.
TGTGCCAGCAGCGTTGAACTAGCGGGAGCCCCGGGTACCGGGGAGCTGTTTTTT
CASSVELAGAPGTGELFF
>TRBV29-1|TRBJ2-1|TRBD1|many
TGCAGCGTCGATTGGGCACAGGGGGCGACCTACAATGAGCAGTTCTTC
CSVDWAQGATYNEQFF
>TRBV24-1|TRBJ2-1|.|few
TGTGCCACCAGTGATCCCGCCGGACTACCTTACAATGAGCAGTTCTTC
CATSDPAGLPYNEQFF
>TRBV3-1|TRBJ2-1|.|many
TGTGCCAGCAGCCAAACTAGGTACAATGAGCAGTTCTTC
CASSQTRYNEQFF
>TRBV12-3/TRBV12-4|TRBJ2-1|.|many
TGTGCCAGCAGTTTAGCAGGGATGTTAACAGGGGGCTTCACTAGCGGCCGCCATGAGCAGTTCTTC
CASSLAGMLTGGFTSGRHEQFF
>TRBV27|TRBJ2-7|.|many
TGTGCCAGCGGGTTTCTGAGCTCCTACGAGCAGTACTTC
CASGFLSSYEQYF
>TRBV12-3/TRBV12-4|TRBJ2-7|TRBD1|few
TGTGCCAGCAAGACAGGGGCGAGCGAGCAGTACTTC
CASKTGASEQYF